Following are 4 T cell receptor beta chains from one sample sequenced in a study of neurological immune-mediated disorders. TCRdb re-analysed the 5' RACE reads in MiXCR, keeping a single row per CDR3 protein. The profile shows 67,000 or so distinct CDR3 sequences, roughly an eighth of them singletons. As to time point: longitudinal time-point 1 (baseline). The sample taken for sequencing was PBMCs. These receptors originate from a female donor with HTLV-1-associated myelopathy (HAM/TSP).

Ten or more counts support this clonotype. The chain uses TRBV4-1 and TRBJ2-1; TRBD2 matches at 7 bases. Germline CDR1 MGHRA, CDR2 YSYEKL. The length of the CDR3 is 15 residues. V shed 1 base, J shed 4 bases, and the junction held 4 bases outside the gene matches. The CDR3 reads CASSQVPSGYNEQFF. The CDR3 DNA is TGCGCCAGCAGCCAAGTGCCTAGCGGTTACAATGAGCAGTTCTTC.

This clonotype is deemed medium-sized. The chain has TRBV28 and TRBJ2-5; TRBD1 agrees at 11 bases. Losses at the gene ends were 4 bases for V and 4 bases for J; bases not matched to a gene: 8. The CDR3 has 16 amino acids. Germline assignment: CDR1 MDHEN and CDR2 SYDVKM. The CDR3 protein is CASSSLGQGVVETQYF. The CDR3 region has the DNA TGTGCCAGCAGTTCCTTGGGACAGGGGGTCGTAGAGACCCAGTACTTC.

In its sample, this clonotype was seen once. Given a much more abundant clone one base away, this may be a read error. The chain couples TRBV7-2 to TRBJ2-5; D possibly uses TRBD1 or TRBD2 (5 bases each). Germline lookup yields CDR1 SGHTA and CDR2 FQGNSA. There are 15 residues in the CDR3. Written as DNA, the CDR3 is TGTGCCAGCAGCTTAGCGGGACGGAGGCAAGAGACCCTGTACTTC. The encoded protein is CASSLAGRRQETLYF.

This clonotype was picked up many times. The rearrangement links TRBV28 to TRBJ2-1; TRBD2 might be the D (5 bases). Trimming stripped 5 bases from V and 15 bases from J, with 20 bases between. This CDR3 has 13 amino acids. CDR1 is MDHEN, CDR2 SYDVKM, per germline. CDR3 region: CASSQTLGGFRFF. CDR3 in DNA: TGTGCCAGCAGTCAAACCCTCGGAGGATTTCGGTTCTTC. Based on the CDR3 plus reference TRBV28 and TRBJ2-1, the full variable domain is DVKVTQSSRYLVKRTGEKVFLECVQDMDHENMFWYRQDPGLGLRLIYFSYDVKMKEKGDIPEGYSVSREKKERFSLILESASTNQTSMYLCASSQTLGGFRFFGPGTRLTVL.